This T cell receptor (beta chain) was recorded in a study of shared clonotypes between healthy human individuals. Sequenced by immunoSEQ multiplex PCR; TCRdb stores in-frame clones only, minus some. The sample has some 1,600,000 clones, nearly 99% seen once; the top ten hold 0.4% to 0.55%. A note on this clone: The antigen is not known.

Study findings and constraints: Larger estimated richness was generally seen in naive subsets than in memory subsets. Generation probabilities of non-shared clonotypes were lower (relative to those shared by all four donors). The expectation was that sequencing depth would affect clonotype sharing among donors.

The germline V gene has CDR1 SQVTM and CDR2 ANQGSEA. Trimming took 5 bases from V and 4 from J, leaving 11 bases between them. The CDR3 contains 12 residues. The sequence was collected from a young man in good health. Sequenced input: naive CD4+ T cells sorted from blood. Specified subset: CD45RA+ positively selected. J is TRBJ1-2 and V is TRBV29-1; D not resolved. The CDR3 region has the DNA TGCAGCGTTCGGGAGACGGCCTATGGCTACACCTTC. Its protein product is CSVRETAYGYTF.